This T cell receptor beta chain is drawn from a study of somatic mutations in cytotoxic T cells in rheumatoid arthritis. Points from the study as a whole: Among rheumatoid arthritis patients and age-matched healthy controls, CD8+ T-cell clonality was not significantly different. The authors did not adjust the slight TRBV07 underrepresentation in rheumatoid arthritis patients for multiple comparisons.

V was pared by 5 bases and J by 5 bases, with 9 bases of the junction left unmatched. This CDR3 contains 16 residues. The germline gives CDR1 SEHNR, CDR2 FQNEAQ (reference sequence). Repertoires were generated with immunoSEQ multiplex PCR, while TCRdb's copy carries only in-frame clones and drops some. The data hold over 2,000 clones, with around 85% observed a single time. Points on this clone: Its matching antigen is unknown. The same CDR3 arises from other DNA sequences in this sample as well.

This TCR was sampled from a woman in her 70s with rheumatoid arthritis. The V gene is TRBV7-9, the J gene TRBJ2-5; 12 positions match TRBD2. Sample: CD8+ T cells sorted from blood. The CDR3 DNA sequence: TGTGCCAGCAGCGACACACTAGCGGGGGGAGGGGAGACCCAGTACTTC. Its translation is CASSDTLAGGGETQYF.